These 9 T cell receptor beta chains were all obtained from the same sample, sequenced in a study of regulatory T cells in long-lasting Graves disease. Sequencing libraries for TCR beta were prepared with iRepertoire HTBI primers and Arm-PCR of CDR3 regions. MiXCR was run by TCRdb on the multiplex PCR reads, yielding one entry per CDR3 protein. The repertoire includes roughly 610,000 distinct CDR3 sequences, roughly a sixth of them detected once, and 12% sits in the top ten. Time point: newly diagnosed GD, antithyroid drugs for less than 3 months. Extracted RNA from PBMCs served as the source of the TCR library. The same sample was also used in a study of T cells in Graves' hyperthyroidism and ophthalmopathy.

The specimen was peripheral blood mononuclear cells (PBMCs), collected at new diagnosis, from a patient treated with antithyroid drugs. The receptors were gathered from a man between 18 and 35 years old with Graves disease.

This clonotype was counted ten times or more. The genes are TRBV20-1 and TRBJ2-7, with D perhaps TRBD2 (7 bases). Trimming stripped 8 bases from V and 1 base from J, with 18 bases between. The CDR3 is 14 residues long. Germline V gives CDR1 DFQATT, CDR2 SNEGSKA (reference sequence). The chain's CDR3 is CSSPGRGASYEQYF. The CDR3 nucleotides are TGCAGTTCCCCGGGTCGGGGGGCATCCTACGAGCAGTACTTC.

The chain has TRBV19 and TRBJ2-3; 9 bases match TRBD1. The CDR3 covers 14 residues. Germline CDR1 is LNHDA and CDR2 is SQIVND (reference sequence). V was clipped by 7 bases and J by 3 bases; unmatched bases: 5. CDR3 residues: CASNGDRETDTQYF. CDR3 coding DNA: TGTGCCAGTAACGGGGACAGGGAAACAGATACGCAGTATTTT.

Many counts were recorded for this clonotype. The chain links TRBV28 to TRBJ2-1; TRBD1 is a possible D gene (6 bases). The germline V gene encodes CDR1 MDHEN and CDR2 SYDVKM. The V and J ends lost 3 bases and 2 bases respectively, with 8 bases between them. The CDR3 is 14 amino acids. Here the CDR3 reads CASSFRGTYNEQFF. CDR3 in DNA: TGTGCCAGCAGTTTTAGGGGGACCTACAATGAGCAGTTCTTC. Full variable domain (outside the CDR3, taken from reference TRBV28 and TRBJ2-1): DVKVTQSSRYLVKRTGEKVFLECVQDMDHENMFWYRQDPGLGLRLIYFSYDVKMKEKGDIPEGYSVSREKKERFSLILESASTNQTSMYLCASSFRGTYNEQFFGPGTRLTVL.

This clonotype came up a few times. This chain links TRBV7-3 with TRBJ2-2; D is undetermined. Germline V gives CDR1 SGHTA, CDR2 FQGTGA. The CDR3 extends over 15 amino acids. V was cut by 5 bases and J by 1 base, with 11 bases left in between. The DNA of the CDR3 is TGTGCCAGCAGCCCCCTCCCCGAGAACACCGGGGAGCTGTTTTTT. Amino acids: CASSPLPENTGELFF. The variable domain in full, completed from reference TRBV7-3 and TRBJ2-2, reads GAGVSQTPSNKVTEKGKYVELRCDPISGHTALYWYRQSLGQGPEFLIYFQGTGAADDSGLPNDRFFAVRPEGSVSTLKIQRTERGDSAVYLCASSPLPENTGELFFGEGSRLTVL.

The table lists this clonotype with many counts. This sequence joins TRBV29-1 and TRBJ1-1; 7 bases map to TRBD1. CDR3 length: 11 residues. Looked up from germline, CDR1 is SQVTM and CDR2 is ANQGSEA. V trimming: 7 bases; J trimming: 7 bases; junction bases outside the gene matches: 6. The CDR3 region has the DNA TGCAGCGCTCGGGACAGAAATGAAGCTTTCTTT. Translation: CSARDRNEAFF.

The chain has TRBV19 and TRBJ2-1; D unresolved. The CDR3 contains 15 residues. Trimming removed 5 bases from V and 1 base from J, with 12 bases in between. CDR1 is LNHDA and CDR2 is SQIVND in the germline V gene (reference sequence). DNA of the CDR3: TGTGCCAGTAGTCCGACGGACCTTTCCTACAATGAGCAGTTCTTC. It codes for CASSPTDLSYNEQFF.

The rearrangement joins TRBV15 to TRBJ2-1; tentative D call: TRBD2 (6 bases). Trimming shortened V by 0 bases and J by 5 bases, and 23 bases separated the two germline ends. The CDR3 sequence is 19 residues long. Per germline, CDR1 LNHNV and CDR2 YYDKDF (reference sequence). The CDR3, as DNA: TGTGCCACCAGCAGAGATTTACTCCTGTGGGGGGAGGAACACAATGAGCAGTTCTTC. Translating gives CATSRDLLLWGEEHNEQFF.

The CDR3 DNA is TGCAGCGTTGATGGGGGGCGCGGCTATGGCTACACCTTC. It yields the protein CSVDGGRGYGYTF. V gene TRBV29-1 combines with J gene TRBJ1-2; a weak D match, TRBD1 (6 bases). V lost 3 bases and J 4 bases, leaving 12 bases between the germline ends. The CDR3 consists of 13 residues. CDR1 is SQVTM and CDR2 is ANQGSEA in the germline V gene.

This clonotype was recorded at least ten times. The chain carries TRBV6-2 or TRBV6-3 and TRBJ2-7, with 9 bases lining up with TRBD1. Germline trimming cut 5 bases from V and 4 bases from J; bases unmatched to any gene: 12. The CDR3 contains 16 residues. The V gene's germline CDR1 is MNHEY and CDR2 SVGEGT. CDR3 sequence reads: CASSEGIGTGTYEQYF. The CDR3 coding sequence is TGTGCCAGCAGTGAAGGTATTGGGACAGGGACTTACGAGCAGTACTTC.